This TCR beta chain stems from a study of sequential checkpoint blockade in melanoma. Germline V gene sequence: CDR1 SGHTA, CDR2 FQGNSA. With V trimmed by 1 base and J by 8 bases, 5 bases remained unmatched. The CDR3 totals 14 residues. This clone was counted a single time. Generated by immunoSEQ multiplex PCR, the TCRdb table keeps only in-frame clones and is missing some. The table has approximately 17,000 clones, roughly three quarters seen once. Treatment given: randomized to nivolumab then ipilimumab (arm A) or the reverse (arm B). Sorted cells were live CD3+CD8+, lacking CD19 and CD56, from PBMCs.

The chain is built from TRBV7-2 and TRBJ1-5, with 7 bases that match TRBD1. Material: CD8+ T cells sorted from blood (inferred from file names), obtained from a patient given nivolumab and ipilimumab in sequence. This clonotype was sampled from a human donor with melanoma. DNA for the CDR3: TGTGCCAGCAGCTTAGGACAGGGAAGCGAGCCCCAGCATTTT. As protein: CASSLGQGSEPQHF.